The source of this TCR beta chain is a study of breast tumors, draining lymph nodes, adjacent tissues. MiXCR, applied by TCRdb to the multiplex PCR reads, yields one record per CDR3 protein. Altogether approximately 190,000 distinct CDR3 sequences are present, around 33% being singletons, with the ten largest covering approximately 4.3%. The CDR3 totals 13 residues. V was trimmed by 4 bases and J by 7 bases, leaving 13 bases between them. CDR1 ENHRY and CDR2 SYGVKD come from the germline V gene. Samples came from axillary lymph nodes draining the breast cancer. This sequence joins TRBV10-3 and TRBJ2-5; the D gene is possibly TRBD2 (6 bases). The sequence was collected from a female donor with breast cancer. Some clones in this sample may be carry-over from other donors' samples. Sequencing input: axillary lymph node tissue. This chain's CDR3 is CAISGEGGGTQYF. The CDR3 coding sequence is TGTGCCATCAGTGGTGAGGGAGGAGGGACCCAGTACTTC.